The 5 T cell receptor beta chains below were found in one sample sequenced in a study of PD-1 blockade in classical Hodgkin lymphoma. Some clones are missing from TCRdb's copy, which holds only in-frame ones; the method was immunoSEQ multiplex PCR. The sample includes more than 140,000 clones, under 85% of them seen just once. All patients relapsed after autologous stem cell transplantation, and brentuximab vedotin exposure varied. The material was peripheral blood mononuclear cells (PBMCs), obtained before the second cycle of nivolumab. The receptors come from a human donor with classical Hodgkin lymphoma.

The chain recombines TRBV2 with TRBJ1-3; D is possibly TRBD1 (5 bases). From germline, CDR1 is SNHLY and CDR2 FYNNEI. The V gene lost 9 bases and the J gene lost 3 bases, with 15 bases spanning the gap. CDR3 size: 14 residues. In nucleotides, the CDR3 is TGTGCCAGTTCCCGGGGGGTCTTTGGAAACACCATATATTTT. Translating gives CASSRGVFGNTIYF. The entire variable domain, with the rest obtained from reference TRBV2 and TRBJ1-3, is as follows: EPEVTQTPSHQVTQMGQEVILRCVPISNHLYFYWYRQILGQKVEFLVSFYNNEISEKSEIFDDQFSVERPDGSNFTLKIRSTKLEDSAMYFCASSRGVFGNTIYFGEGSWLTVV.

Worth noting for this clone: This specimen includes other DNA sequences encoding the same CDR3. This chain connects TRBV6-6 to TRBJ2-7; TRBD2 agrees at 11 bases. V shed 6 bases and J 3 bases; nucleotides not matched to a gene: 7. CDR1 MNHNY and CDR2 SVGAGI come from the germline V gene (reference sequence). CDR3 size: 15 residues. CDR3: CASSPPLAGVYEQYF. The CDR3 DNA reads TGTGCCAGCAGCCCCCCACTAGCGGGGGTCTACGAGCAGTACTTC.

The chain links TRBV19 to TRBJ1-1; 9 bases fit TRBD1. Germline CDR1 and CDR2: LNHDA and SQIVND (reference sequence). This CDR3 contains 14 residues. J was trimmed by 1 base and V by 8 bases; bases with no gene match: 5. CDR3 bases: TGTGCCAGTTACAGGGGGCAAGGGAACACTGAAGCTTTCTTT. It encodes CASYRGQGNTEAFF.

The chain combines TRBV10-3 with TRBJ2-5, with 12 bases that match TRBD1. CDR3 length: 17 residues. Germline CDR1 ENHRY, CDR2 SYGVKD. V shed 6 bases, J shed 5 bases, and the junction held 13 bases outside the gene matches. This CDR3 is CAIRPGTGGWGFETQYF. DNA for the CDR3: TGTGCCATCAGGCCCGGGACAGGGGGCTGGGGGTTCGAGACCCAGTACTTC.

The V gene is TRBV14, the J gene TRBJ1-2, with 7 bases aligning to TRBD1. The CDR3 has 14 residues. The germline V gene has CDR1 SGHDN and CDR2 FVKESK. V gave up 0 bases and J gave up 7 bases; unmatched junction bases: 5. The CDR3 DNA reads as TGTGCCAGCAGCCAAGATGAGACAGGGACTGGCTACACCTTC. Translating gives CASSQDETGTGYTF. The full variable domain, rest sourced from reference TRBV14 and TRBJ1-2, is EAGVTQFPSHSVIEKGQTVTLRCDPISGHDNLYWYRRVMGKEIKFLLHFVKESKQDESGMPNNRFLAERTGGTYSTLKVQPAELEDSGVYFCASSQDETGTGYTFGSGTRLTVV.